This TCR beta chain was sequenced for a study of T cell responses to AZD1222 COVID-19 vaccine. As for the study in general: Second-dose schedules of about 4 or about 12 weeks were combined. General observations from the study: The donors showed a predominance of white British ancestry and of females, with possible underestimation of clonal diversity. Across the whole spike, CD4 TCRs peaked at regions 160-218 and 743-854. At baseline, seropositivity was found in only five or six AZD1222 recipients.

Data came from immunoSEQ multiplex PCR; TCRdb stores just in-frame clones and leaves some out. The sample contains fewer than 150,000 clones, approximately 90% of which appear only once. Of note for this clone: No antigen is known for it.

The material was peripheral blood, obtained on day 0 of AZD1222 vaccination. The receptor's source is an adult in good health.

The CDR3 DNA reads as TGTGCCAGCAGCCGACCTCAGGGAGTGAATGAGCAGTTCTTC. Translating it yields CASSRPQGVNEQFF. The rearrangement uses TRBV5-4 and TRBJ2-1, with D possibly being TRBD1 or TRBD2 (5 bases each). The CDR3 is made up of 14 amino acids. V dropped 4 bases and J dropped 7 bases, with 15 bases sitting between them. The germline CDR1 and CDR2 sequences are SGHNT and YYREEE (reference sequence).